Listed here are 27 T cell receptor beta chains from one sample, sequenced in a study of T-cell memory formation after mild COVID-19. TCRdb reprocessed the 5' RACE reads with MiXCR, giving one entry per CDR3 protein. The sample carries 550,000 to 600,000 distinct CDR3 sequences, about a fifth recorded once. Sample: PBMCs or a T cell subset sorted from them (not recorded which). All receptors come from an adult woman who had mild COVID-19 (a few samples of this study predate the infection). Cell type and time point are not known.

This clonotype was counted a few times. V usage is TRBV24-1 and J usage is TRBJ2-1, with 14 bases identical to TRBD2. Losses at the gene ends were 1 base for V and 5 bases for J; bases not matched to a gene: 6. Germline loops: CDR1 KGHDR, CDR2 SFDVKD. The length of the CDR3 is 18 residues. CDR3: CATSDFGTSGRYHNEQFF. CDR3 nucleotide sequence: TGTGCCACCAGTGATTTTGGGACTAGCGGGAGATACCACAATGAGCAGTTCTTC.

This clonotype was seen only a few times. The gene calls are TRBV12-3 or TRBV12-4 and TRBJ1-3; TRBD1 is a possible D gene (5 bases). This CDR3 comprises 20 residues. The V gene lost 2 bases and the J gene lost 5 bases, with 28 bases spanning the gap. The CDR3 sequence: CASSLLLSNSALDRRNTIYF. The DNA of the CDR3 is TGTGCCAGCAGTTTACTTCTTTCGAATTCCGCCCTCGACAGACGAAACACCATATATTTT.

This clonotype occurred many times. J is TRBJ2-3 and V is TRBV7-3, with TRBD2 matching over 7 bases. Germline V gene data show CDR1 as SGHTA and CDR2 as FQGTGA. The CDR3 runs 12 residues. The J segment lost 8 bases and the V segment lost 3 bases, leaving 2 bases of the junction unmatched. CDR3 sequence: CASSLGGGTQYF. The CDR3 DNA sequence: TGTGCCAGCAGCTTGGGCGGGGGTACGCAGTATTTT.

This clonotype occurred a few times. The rearrangement links TRBV12-3 or TRBV12-4 to TRBJ2-2, with 9 bases that match TRBD1. V trimming: 8 bases; J trimming: 1 base; junction bases outside the gene matches: 2. This CDR3 is 14 amino acids long. Written as DNA, the CDR3 is TGTGCCAGCGGGACAGGGATGAACACCGGGGAGCTGTTTTTT. Protein: CASGTGMNTGELFF.

This clonotype was counted many times. The chain is built from TRBV30 and TRBJ2-2; D is undetermined. Looked up from germline, CDR1 is GTSNPN and CDR2 is SVGIG (reference sequence). The CDR3 loop spans 15 amino acids. V lost 8 bases and J 1 base, leaving 17 bases between the germline ends. CDR3 DNA: TGTGCCCATCCTGGGCGAAATCTGAACACCGGGGAGCTGTTTTTT. As protein: CAHPGRNLNTGELFF.

The rearrangement uses TRBV19 and TRBJ1-1; possible D gene TRBD1, 5 bases. V shed 2 bases and J shed 1 base, with 14 bases lying between them. Germline V CDR1 and CDR2: LNHDA, SQIVND (reference sequence). The CDR3 is 16 amino acids. The chain's CDR3 is CASSIHTGLGNTEAFF. CDR3 DNA: TGTGCCAGTAGTATACACACAGGACTTGGGAACACTGAAGCTTTCTTT.

This clonotype was recorded many times. This chain connects TRBV5-1 to TRBJ2-3; no reliable D call. There are 12 residues in the CDR3. Germline lookup yields CDR1 SGHRS and CDR2 YFSETQ. Trimming pared 2 bases from V and 5 bases from J, leaving 6 bases between. DNA for the CDR3: TGCGCCAGCAGCTTACTGGGAGATACGCAGTATTTT. It encodes CASSLLGDTQYF. Using reference TRBV5-1 and TRBJ2-3 for the parts outside the CDR3, the full variable domain is KAGVTQTPRYLIKTRGQQVTLSCSPISGHRSVSWYQQTPGQGLQFLFEYFSETQRNKGNFPGRFSGRQFSNSRSEMNVSTLELGDSALYLCASSLLGDTQYFGPGTRLTVL.

The genes are TRBV4-1 and TRBJ2-3; 14 bases are shared with TRBD2. Germline V gene sequence: CDR1 MGHRA, CDR2 YSYEKL. CDR3 length: 15 residues. Unmatched junction bases numbered 1, after V lost 7 bases and J lost 1 base. CDR3 amino acids: CASTGLAGGTDTQYF. CDR3 bases: TGCGCCAGCACGGGACTAGCGGGGGGCACAGATACGCAGTATTTT.

This clonotype has just a few counts. V usage is TRBV5-1 and J usage is TRBJ2-2, with 15 bases that match TRBD2. The CDR3 totals 18 residues. Germline V gene data show CDR1 as SGHRS and CDR2 as YFSETQ. V gave up 1 base and J gave up 6 bases; unmatched junction bases: 7. The CDR3 loop reads CASSLNPGLAGGPGELFF. Written as DNA, the CDR3 is TGCGCCAGCAGCTTGAACCCCGGACTAGCGGGAGGGCCCGGGGAGCTGTTTTTT.

The chain carries TRBV7-2 and TRBJ1-5; D is undetermined. Germline values: CDR1 SGHTA, CDR2 FQGNSA. This CDR3 comprises 13 residues. V lost 1 base and J lost 9, with 10 bases in between. The CDR3 loop reads CASSLGTLRPQHF. The CDR3 DNA follows: TGTGCCAGCAGCTTAGGGACCCTTCGGCCCCAGCATTTT.

This clonotype was detected only a few times. The chain employs TRBV9 and TRBJ2-7; D might be TRBD2 (7 bases). The V end lost 1 base, the J end lost 6 bases, and 17 bases lay between the germline ends. The CDR3 is made up of 15 amino acids. Germline assignment: CDR1 SGDLS and CDR2 YYNGEE. CDR3 sequence (DNA): TGTGCCAGCAGCGTAAGCGAGGCGGGGGCCCGCGAGCAGTACTTC. Translating it yields CASSVSEAGAREQYF.

This clonotype was found a few times. This chain uses TRBV9 with TRBJ2-1; D is ambiguous. CDR1 SGDLS and CDR2 YYNGEE come from the germline V gene. V was trimmed by 3 bases and J by 3 bases, leaving 16 bases between them. The CDR3 has 16 residues. CDR3 DNA sequence: TGTGCCAGCAGCGACATCAATGGCGCCATCTACAATGAGCAGTTCTTC. This gives the protein CASSDINGAIYNEQFF.

The chain uses TRBV7-3 and TRBJ2-5; D gene ambiguous. Deletions cut 3 bases from V and 3 bases from J, with 8 bases between. This CDR3 comprises 13 residues. Germline CDR1 SGHTA, CDR2 FQGTGA. For the CDR3, the DNA is TGTGCCAGCAGCTTCGGTCGGGAAGAGACCCAGTACTTC. It yields the protein CASSFGREETQYF.

This sequence joins TRBV12-3 or TRBV12-4 and TRBJ2-1; 10 nucleotides line up with TRBD2. This CDR3 contains 15 residues. With 9 bases clipped from V and 8 bases from J, the junction kept 13 bases outside the gene matches. The CDR3 spells CASQTALAGVYEQFF. The CDR3 nucleotides read TGTGCCAGTCAGACTGCTCTAGCGGGGGTATATGAGCAGTTCTTC.

The genes are TRBV5-1 and TRBJ1-1, with D unresolved. The CDR3 length is 18 residues. CDR1 is SGHRS and CDR2 is YFSETQ in the germline V gene. V was cut by 1 base and J by 11 bases, with 30 bases left in between. The CDR3 protein is CASSLNPSSSADSPRAFF. The CDR3 DNA is TGCGCCAGCAGCTTGAATCCGAGCTCCAGTGCTGATTCTCCTCGCGCTTTCTTT.

A few counts support this clonotype. This rearrangement joins TRBV12-3 or TRBV12-4 to TRBJ2-5; weak D call: TRBD2 (5 bases). The V end lost 8 bases, the J end lost 0 bases, and 22 bases lay between the germline ends. The CDR3 consists of 17 residues. DNA of the CDR3: TGTGCCAGCTTACCCGGGGAAGGGCCGACGTACCAAGAGACCCAGTACTTC. Amino acid sequence: CASLPGEGPTYQETQYF.

In its sample, this clonotype was seen a few times. The chain employs TRBV7-2 and TRBJ2-7; TRBD1 is a possible D gene (5 bases). CDR1 SGHTA and CDR2 FQGNSA come from the germline V gene. Trimming removed 5 bases at V and 3 bases at J, with 11 bases between. The CDR3 has 13 residues. The CDR3 loop reads CASSLDSDYEQYF. CDR3 bases: TGTGCCAGCAGCCTCGACAGTGACTACGAGCAGTACTTC.

The chain employs TRBV4-1 and TRBJ2-7, with D perhaps TRBD1 (6 bases). The V gene's germline CDR1 is MGHRA and CDR2 YSYEKL. The CDR3 totals 16 residues. V lost 5 bases and J 2 bases, leaving 19 bases between the germline ends. CDR3 nucleotide sequence: TGCGCCAGCAGCTTAGCATCAGGGGTATTGACCTACGAGCAGTACTTC. The encoded protein is CASSLASGVLTYEQYF.

This chain joins TRBV4-3 and TRBJ2-7; maybe TRBD2 (6 bases). The CDR3 sequence is 16 residues long. V gave up 1 base and J gave up 5 bases, with 18 bases separating them. Germline values: CDR1 LGHNA, CDR2 YSLEER. CDR3 region: CASSQVPIGGGHEQYF. CDR3 DNA sequence: TGCGCCAGCAGCCAAGTTCCTATTGGGGGAGGCCACGAGCAGTACTTC.

The V gene is TRBV4-1, the J gene TRBJ2-7; 9 bases map to TRBD1. Losses at the gene ends were 1 base for V and 6 bases for J; bases not matched to a gene: 7. The CDR3 consists of 15 residues. Germline loops: CDR1 MGHRA, CDR2 YSYEKL. The CDR3 DNA follows: TGCGCCAGCAGCCAAGTACAGGGGGCGCCCCGCGAGCAGTACTTC. This codes for CASSQVQGAPREQYF.

Details on this clonotype: It may be a read error: a sequence one base away is much more abundant. The chain combines TRBV3-1 with TRBJ2-5; no reliable D call. CDR1 is LGHDT and CDR2 is YNNKEL in the germline V gene (reference sequence). Trimming stripped 2 bases from V and 5 bases from J, with 3 bases between. This CDR3 has 11 amino acids. CDR3 coding DNA: TGTGCCAGCAGCCAATTGGAGACCCAGTACTTC. This translates into CASSQLETQYF.

This clonotype was detected a few times. The V and J genes are TRBV20-1 and TRBJ1-5, with D unclear. Germline CDR1 and CDR2: DFQATT and SNEGSKA (reference sequence). The CDR3 contains 13 residues. Between the trimmed V and J ends, which lost 0 bases and 3 bases, there was a span of 6 bases. The CDR3 sequence is CSAREGNNQPQHF. Written as DNA, the CDR3 is TGCAGTGCTAGAGAGGGCAACAATCAGCCCCAGCATTTT.

The V gene is TRBV11-2, the J gene TRBJ1-2; D is undetermined. V lost 10 bases and J lost 4, with 13 bases in between. From germline, CDR1 is SGHAT and CDR2 FQNNGV. This CDR3 is 12 amino acids long. CDR3: CATLAQIYGYTF. CDR3 bases: TGTGCCACCTTGGCCCAAATCTATGGCTACACCTTC.

The rearrangement links TRBV12-3 or TRBV12-4 to TRBJ1-3; 9 positions match TRBD1. Trimming removed 5 bases from V and 2 bases from J; junction bases left unmatched: 7. CDR3 length: 16 residues. This CDR3 reads CASSKSRDRAGNTIYF. CDR3 nucleotides: TGTGCCAGCAGTAAATCCCGGGACAGGGCTGGAAACACCATATATTTT.

About this clonotype itself: A junction end diverges from the germline sequence, so it may reflect a read error. V and J are TRBV10-3 and TRBJ1-1; no reliable D call. From germline, CDR1 is ENHRY and CDR2 SYGVKD. The CDR3 spans 8 residues. The CDR3 region is CAINGPVF. The CDR3 DNA reads as TGTGCCATCAATGGGCCCGTTTTT.

The table lists this clonotype with a few counts. This rearrangement joins TRBV12-3 or TRBV12-4 to TRBJ1-2; D is possibly TRBD1 (6 bases). The CDR3 length is 15 residues. Trimming cost V 4 bases and J 7 bases, with 19 bases left between them. CDR3 nucleotides: TGTGCCAGCAGTTCAGCCGGGAGCCCCAGGGGTGGCTACACCTTC. This sequence encodes CASSSAGSPRGGYTF.

This clonotype was found a few times. The J gene is TRBJ2-5, the V gene TRBV6-5; D unclear. CDR1 is MNHEY and CDR2 is SVGAGI in the germline V gene. The germline V and J ends were trimmed by 2 bases and 1 base, with 8 bases remaining between them. The CDR3 loop spans 14 amino acids. The CDR3 DNA sequence: TGTGCCAGCAGTTACGGGCCAGCCCAAGAGACCCAGTACTTC. Translation gives CASSYGPAQETQYF.